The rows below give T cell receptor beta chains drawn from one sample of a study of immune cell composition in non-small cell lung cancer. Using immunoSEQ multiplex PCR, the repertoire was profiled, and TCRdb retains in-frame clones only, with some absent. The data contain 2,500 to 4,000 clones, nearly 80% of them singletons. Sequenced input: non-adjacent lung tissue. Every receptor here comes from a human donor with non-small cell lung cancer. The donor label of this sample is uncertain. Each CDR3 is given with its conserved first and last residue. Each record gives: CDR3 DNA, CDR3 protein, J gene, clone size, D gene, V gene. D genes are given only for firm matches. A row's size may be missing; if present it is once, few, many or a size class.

DNA: TGTGCCAGCAGTAAAAAGGGGGACAGCTACGAGCAGTACTTC; CDR3: CASSKKGDSYEQYF; J: TRBJ2-7; size: .; D: TRBD1; V: TRBV6-1
DNA: TGTGCCAGTAGTATAGCAGGACAGGGGAACACTGAAGCTTTCTTT; CDR3: CASSIAGQGNTEAFF; J: TRBJ1-1; size: .; D: TRBD1; V: TRBV19
DNA: TGTGCCAGCAGCCTTACCTCGAGTGGTGAAGCTTTCTTT; CDR3: CASSLTSSGEAFF; J: TRBJ1-1; size: .; D: .; V: TRBV7-2
DNA: TGTGCCAGTACCCCCCAGACAGGTGGACACCAGCCCCAGCATTTT; CDR3: CASTPQTGGHQPQHF; J: TRBJ1-5; size: .; D: .; V: TRBV19
DNA: TGTGCCAGCTCGCCTCCGACAGGGCGTGAAAAACTGTTTTTT; CDR3: CASSPPTGREKLFF; J: TRBJ1-4; size: .; D: TRBD1; V: TRBV18
DNA: TGTGCCAGCAGCCTGGGGGGACAGGGAAGGGAAAAACTGTTTTTT; CDR3: CASSLGGQGREKLFF; J: TRBJ1-4; size: large; D: TRBD1; V: TRBV28
DNA: TGTGCCAGCAGCTTGGGGCCGAACACTGAAGCTTTCTTT; CDR3: CASSLGPNTEAFF; J: TRBJ1-1; size: .; D: .; V: TRBV11-3
DNA: TGCGCCAGTCGGGGAGGCCCGGACACCGGGGAGCTGTTTTTT; CDR3: CASRGGPDTGELFF; J: TRBJ2-2; size: .; D: .; V: TRBV5-1
DNA: TGTGCCAGCACCTCCCCGGGGACAGGGGCTTCCTATGGCTACACCTTC; CDR3: CASTSPGTGASYGYTF; J: TRBJ1-2; size: .; D: TRBD1; V: TRBV28
DNA: TGTGCCAGCAGCTTAGGGGCCTTGGCGGACTATGAGCAGTTCTTC; CDR3: CASSLGALADYEQFF; J: TRBJ2-1; size: .; D: .; V: TRBV7-2
DNA: TGTGCCAGCAGTTTGACAGGGGGTAGGTACGAGCAGTACTTC; CDR3: CASSLTGGRYEQYF; J: TRBJ2-7; size: .; D: TRBD1; V: TRBV28
DNA: TGTGCCAGCAGCTTGGAGGGTCTAGCGAGGGAGACCCAGTACTTC; CDR3: CASSLEGLARETQYF; J: TRBJ2-5; size: .; D: .; V: TRBV5-8
DNA: TGTGCCAGCACCCCTTTTGGGGGGGCGCCAACCGGGGAGCTGTTTTTT; CDR3: CASTPFGGAPTGELFF; J: TRBJ2-2; size: .; D: .; V: TRBV11-2
DNA: TGTGCCAGCTCACCATCAGGGGACGAGCAGTACTTC; CDR3: CASSPSGDEQYF; J: TRBJ2-7; size: .; D: .; V: TRBV18
DNA: TGTGCCAGCAGTTTGGCGACAGGGTATGAAAAACTGTTTTTT; CDR3: CASSLATGYEKLFF; J: TRBJ1-4; size: .; D: TRBD1; V: TRBV27
DNA: TGCGCCTGGACGAAGACTAGCGGAACCTACAATGAGCAGTTCTTC; CDR3: CAWTKTSGTYNEQFF; J: TRBJ2-1; size: .; D: TRBD2; V: TRBV10-1
DNA: TGTGCTAGCAGCCCCAGGGAGGGCACTGAAGCTTTCTTT; CDR3: CASSPREGTEAFF; J: TRBJ1-1; size: once; D: .; V: TRBV7-7
DNA: TGTGCCAGTAGTGGTCCGGGACAGGGGGAGAATGGCTACACCTTC; CDR3: CASSGPGQGENGYTF; J: TRBJ1-2; size: .; D: TRBD1; V: TRBV19
DNA: TGTGCCAGCAGACTAGCGGGAGGGTCGAGCGGGGAGCTGTTTTTT; CDR3: CASRLAGGSSGELFF; J: TRBJ2-2; size: .; D: TRBD2; V: TRBV7-2
DNA: TGTGCCAGCAGCTTTACTAGCGGCCCACAAGATACGCAGTATTTT; CDR3: CASSFTSGPQDTQYF; J: TRBJ2-3; size: .; D: TRBD2; V: TRBV7-2
DNA: TGTGCCAGCAGTTCCACCGTTGGGGCGCAGGTAAAAGGCTACACCTTC; CDR3: CASSSTVGAQVKGYTF; J: TRBJ1-2; size: .; D: .; V: TRBV28
DNA: TGCGCCAGCAGCTTGGGACAGGGTCACAATGAGCAGTTCTTC; CDR3: CASSLGQGHNEQFF; J: TRBJ2-1; size: .; D: TRBD1; V: TRBV5-1
DNA: TGTGCCACCAGCAGAGTTAGAGCGGGAGGGTTCAATGAGCAGTTCTTC; CDR3: CATSRVRAGGFNEQFF; J: TRBJ2-1; size: once; D: TRBD2; V: TRBV15
DNA: TGTGCCAGCAGCTTGCCGTCGGGAGCCACAGATACGCAGTATTTT; CDR3: CASSLPSGATDTQYF; J: TRBJ2-3; size: few; D: .; V: TRBV5-6
DNA: TGTGCCAGCAGTTCCCCTGACGAGCAGTACTTC; CDR3: CASSSPDEQYF; J: TRBJ2-7; size: .; D: .; V: TRBV6-1
DNA: TGTGCCAGCGGCGAGGTAGGGGAATACAATGAGCAGTTCTTC; CDR3: CASGEVGEYNEQFF; J: TRBJ2-1; size: once; D: .; V: TRBV5-4
DNA: TGTGCCAGCAGTTATGGAGGGGAAGGCGAGCAGTACTTC; CDR3: CASSYGGEGEQYF; J: TRBJ2-7; size: .; D: .; V: TRBV6-6
DNA: TGTGCCAGCAGCCGCGCAGGGGGTAATTCAGATACGCAGTATTTT; CDR3: CASSRAGGNSDTQYF; J: TRBJ2-3; size: few; D: TRBD1; V: TRBV7-9
DNA: TGTGCCAGCAGTCGGGACAGCCGGAACTCTGGGGCCAACGTCCTGACTTTC; CDR3: CASSRDSRNSGANVLTF; J: TRBJ2-6; size: .; D: TRBD1; V: TRBV2
DNA: TGTGCCAGCAGCCGGGAGCTAGCGGGGCGCCTTGGTACGCAGTATTTT; CDR3: CASSRELAGRLGTQYF; J: TRBJ2-3; size: .; D: TRBD2; V: TRBV5-4
DNA: TGTGCCAGCAGTGAGAGGCAGGGGGCCAACGTCCTGACTTTC; CDR3: CASSERQGANVLTF; J: TRBJ2-6; size: once; D: .; V: TRBV6-1
DNA: TGTGCCAGTAAGAGGGACAGGGGGAAAACAGATACGCAGTATTTT; CDR3: CASKRDRGKTDTQYF; J: TRBJ2-3; size: .; D: TRBD1; V: TRBV2
DNA: TGTGCCAGTAGCCGCGGGACAGGGGACGCCGGGGAGCTGTTTTTT; CDR3: CASSRGTGDAGELFF; J: TRBJ2-2; size: .; D: TRBD1; V: TRBV19
DNA: TGCGCCAGCAGCTTGGGTCAACTAGCGGGAGCGCAAGAGACCCAGTACTTC; CDR3: CASSLGQLAGAQETQYF; J: TRBJ2-5; size: .; D: TRBD2; V: TRBV5-1
DNA: TGTGCCAGCAGCCAACAGGGGGTCCCTGAAAAACTGTTTTTT; CDR3: CASSQQGVPEKLFF; J: TRBJ1-4; size: .; D: TRBD1; V: TRBV7-9
DNA: TGTGCCAGCAGCGGGGGACTAGCGGGATCTGACTACGAGCAGTACTTC; CDR3: CASSGGLAGSDYEQYF; J: TRBJ2-7; size: .; D: TRBD2; V: TRBV9
DNA: TGTGCCAGCAGTTTACCGGGACACATCGAAAAACTGTTTTTT; CDR3: CASSLPGHIEKLFF; J: TRBJ1-4; size: few; D: .; V: TRBV28
DNA: TGTGCCAGCAGCTTGGAGACAGGGCCCTACAATGAGCAGTTCTTC; CDR3: CASSLETGPYNEQFF; J: TRBJ2-1; size: .; D: TRBD1; V: TRBV7-8
DNA: TGTGCCAGCAGCTTAGACGGGAACTATGGCTACACCTTC; CDR3: CASSLDGNYGYTF; J: TRBJ1-2; size: .; D: .; V: TRBV7-9
DNA: TGCGCCAGCAGTCAAGGGGAGGCCTACGAGCAGTACTTC; CDR3: CASSQGEAYEQYF; J: TRBJ2-7; size: few; D: .; V: TRBV23-1
DNA: TGCGCCAGCAGCTCGACTAGCGGGAGCAGCAATGAGCAGTTCTTC; CDR3: CASSSTSGSSNEQFF; J: TRBJ2-1; size: .; D: TRBD2; V: TRBV5-1
DNA: TGTGCCACCAGCAGAGATTACGGGCGGAGGGGGCCAGATACGCAGTATTTT; CDR3: CATSRDYGRRGPDTQYF; J: TRBJ2-3; size: .; D: .; V: TRBV15
DNA: TGTGCCAGCAGCGGGGGTGACCAGGGCACCGAGCAGTTCTTC; CDR3: CASSGGDQGTEQFF; J: TRBJ2-1; size: medium-sized; D: .; V: TRBV28
DNA: TGCGCCAGCAGCTTGGACGGGAGGCCTCAAGAGACCCAGTACTTC; CDR3: CASSLDGRPQETQYF; J: TRBJ2-5; size: few; D: TRBD2; V: TRBV5-1
DNA: TGTGCCAGCAGCGGCGGGGGCGGAGGATACTACGAGCAGTACTTC; CDR3: CASSGGGGGYYEQYF; J: TRBJ2-7; size: .; D: .; V: TRBV7-2
DNA: TGCGCCAGCAGCCAGCTACAGGGGGCGATTTCCTACGAGCAGTACTTC; CDR3: CASSQLQGAISYEQYF; J: TRBJ2-7; size: .; D: TRBD1; V: TRBV4-1
DNA: TGTGCCAGCAGCTTACAGGGGATGGGAACTAATGAAAAACTGTTTTTT; CDR3: CASSLQGMGTNEKLFF; J: TRBJ1-4; size: .; D: .; V: TRBV7-8
DNA: TGTGCCAGCAGTTCGGGTTCCTACAATGAGCAGTTCTTC; CDR3: CASSSGSYNEQFF; J: TRBJ2-1; size: once; D: .; V: TRBV27